A single sample is the source of the 22 T cell receptor beta chains below, sequenced in a study of tumor and adjacent non-tumor tissue in lung cancer. This sample's RNA came from whole unsorted tissue. Three rounds of nested PCR, following a modified ARM-PCR protocol, produced the TCRbeta library. MiXCR was run by TCRdb on the multiplex PCR reads, yielding one entry per CDR3 protein. The sample contains tens of thousands of distinct CDR3 sequences, roughly 72% of which appear only once. The sample was lung tumor tissue. These receptors were collected from a woman aged 40 to 50 with non-small cell lung cancer.

For this clonotype: A read error may account for a junction end that differs from germline. The V call is TRBV11-2, the J call TRBJ2-5; either TRBD1 or TRBD2 may fit D (5 bases each). Germline V gives CDR1 SGHAT, CDR2 FQNNGV. This CDR3 contains 15 residues. The DNA of the CDR3 is TGTGCTAGCAGCCTAGCCGCCAGGGTAGGGGAGACCCAGTACTTC. Translating it yields CASSLAARVGETQYF. Full variable domain (rest looked up from reference TRBV11-2 and TRBJ2-5): EAGVAQSPRYKIIEKRQSVAFWCNPISGHATLYWYQQILGQGPKLLIQFQNNGVVDDSQLPKDRFSAERLKGVDSTLKIQPAKLEDSAVYLCASSLAARVGETQYFGPGTRLLVL.

Points on this clonotype: The CDR3 carries no conserved terminal phenylalanine or tryptophan, so it likely arises from a read error. The chain has TRBV11-2 and TRBJ2-1; tentatively, D is TRBD2 (5 bases). Germline-derived CDR1 and CDR2 are SGHAT and FQNNGV. V lost 2 bases and J lost 8, with 10 bases in between. The CDR3 consists of 13 residues. The CDR3, as DNA: TGTGCCAGCAGCTTACGAGGGTTTGATGAGCAGTTCTCC. Its protein is CASSLRGFDEQFS.

This clonotype has at least ten counts. The CDR3 region is CASSFGQATNEKLFF. The CDR3 region has the DNA TGTGCCAGCAGTTTTGGTCAAGCAACTAATGAAAAACTGTTTTTT. This chain connects TRBV28 to TRBJ1-4; no reliable D call. This CDR3 contains 15 residues. CDR1 and CDR2 (germline): MDHEN, SYDVKM. The V end lost 3 bases, the J end lost 0 bases, and 8 bases lay between the germline ends.

A word on this clonotype: A much larger clone lies one base from this, so it may be a read error. The chain employs TRBV11-2 and TRBJ2-1; TRBD1 aligns across 7 bases. From germline, CDR1 is SGHAT and CDR2 FQNNGV. The CDR3 loop spans 13 amino acids. CDR3 DNA sequence: TGTGCCCGCAGCAGGGGACAGTTCAATGAGCAGTTCTTC. Translation: CARSRGQFNEQFF.

This clonotype has a single count. The chain combines TRBV28 with TRBJ1-2, with no clear D. CDR3 length equals 13 residues. The germline V gene encodes CDR1 MDHEN and CDR2 SYDVKM. V dropped 8 bases and J dropped 4 bases, with 14 bases sitting between them. This CDR3 is CASRPQVIYGYTF. CDR3 in DNA: TGTGCCAGCCGTCCCCAGGTGATCTATGGCTACACCTTC.

For this clonotype: The conserved phenylalanine or tryptophan is not found at the CDR3 terminus, so this likely reflects a read error. The gene calls are TRBV6-5 and TRBJ2-3; D unresolved. Germline CDR1 MNHEY, CDR2 SVGAGI. The CDR3 length is 14 residues. The V and J ends lost 4 bases and 2 bases respectively, with 10 bases between them. CDR3 nucleotides: TGTGCCAGCAGTTGCTCGTCTAACACAGATACGCAGTATTAT. Its protein product is CASSCSSNTDTQYY.

The V gene is TRBV4-2, the J gene TRBJ1-1; D perhaps matches TRBD1 (5 bases). The germline V gene encodes CDR1 LGHNA and CDR2 YNFKEQ. The CDR3 is made up of 14 amino acids. Trimming pared 0 bases from V and 8 bases from J, leaving 13 bases between. CDR3 coding DNA: TGTGCCAGCAGCCAAGACGCCGACAGAAAAGAAGCTTTCTTT. The encoded protein is CASSQDADRKEAFF.

For this clonotype: A junction end diverges from the germline sequence, so it may reflect a read error. This CDR3 is CASSSSGATKNGHTF. CDR3 nucleotide sequence: TGTGCCAGCAGTTCCTCGGGGGCGACTAAAAATGGCCACACCTTC. The genes are TRBV12-3 or TRBV12-4 and TRBJ1-2; tentatively, D is TRBD1 (6 bases). CDR3 length: 15 residues.

Note on this clonotype: A much larger clonotype is one base distant, so this may be a read error. The chain combines TRBV20-1 with TRBJ2-3; weak D call: TRBD2 (6 bases). CDR3 length equals 11 residues. In germline, CDR1 is DFQATT, CDR2 SNEGSKA (reference sequence). The CDR3 spells CNASVTDTQYF. CDR3 coding DNA: TGCAATGCTAGCGTCACAGATACGCAGTATTTT.

Comments on this clonotype: The junction shows a germline mismatch at one end, possibly a read error. The chain recombines TRBV29-1 with TRBJ2-1; D gene ambiguous. CDR1 and CDR2 from the germline V gene are SQVTM and ANQGSEA. The CDR3 totals 16 residues. The CDR3 spells CSVGAPKQESYNEQSF. The DNA of the CDR3 is TGCAGCGTTGGAGCCCCCAAGCAGGAGTCCTACAATGAGCAGTCCTTC.

In the case of this clonotype: Sequence at one end of the junction differs from germline and may be a read error. The V call is TRBV11-2, the J call TRBJ1-2; tentative D call: TRBD1 (6 bases). The length of the CDR3 is 14 residues. Per the germline V gene, CDR1 is SGHAT and CDR2 is FQNNGV. CDR3 in DNA: TGTGCCAGCGGCTTGGAGACAGGAAACTATGGCTACACGTTC. Translating gives CASGLETGNYGYTF.

The table lists this clonotype with many counts. J is TRBJ2-3 and V is TRBV2; D may match TRBD1 or TRBD2 (5 bases each). This CDR3 has 13 residues. With 6 bases removed from V and 13 bases from J, the gap between germline ends came to 20 bases. From germline, CDR1 is SNHLY and CDR2 FYNNEI. The CDR3 nucleotides are TGTGCCAGCAGAGACAATTCGGGGCCGGAGGAGTATTTT. This sequence encodes CASRDNSGPEEYF.

In the case of this clonotype: The CDR3 end shows no conserved phenylalanine or tryptophan, and so a read error is likely. The J gene is TRBJ2-3, the V gene TRBV6-5; 8 bases are shared with TRBD1. Trimming took 2 bases from V and 5 from J; bases not matched to a gene: 6. The CDR3 length is 15 residues. Germline CDR1 is MNHEY and CDR2 is SVGAGI. CDR3 residues: CASSYRQGAEDTQYS. For the CDR3, the DNA is TGTGCCAGCAGTTACCGGCAGGGGGCAGAAGATACGCAGTATTCT.

Ten or more counts support this clonotype. This chain links TRBV20-1 with TRBJ1-2; D not resolved. In germline, CDR1 is DFQATT, CDR2 SNEGSKA (reference sequence). The CDR3 extends over 11 amino acids. The ends were cut back, 7 bases at V and 5 bases at J, with 11 bases in the middle. As DNA, the CDR3 is TGCAGTGAGGCGACCGAATATGGCTACACCTTC. Amino acid sequence: CSEATEYGYTF.

This clonotype is a singleton in its sample. The CDR3 ends on some other residue instead of the conserved phenylalanine or tryptophan, so this is likely a read error. The genes are TRBV11-2 and TRBJ2-3; weak D call: TRBD2 (5 bases). The CDR3 runs 14 residues. The V gene's germline CDR1 is SGHAT and CDR2 FQNNGV. For the CDR3, the DNA is TGTGCCAGCAGCTTAGATGGGAGCACAGATGCGCAGTATTAT. As protein: CASSLDGSTDAQYY.

This clonotype was detected many times. The rearrangement uses TRBV29-1 and TRBJ2-2; possibly TRBD2 for D (6 bases). The length of the CDR3 is 13 residues. Germline values: CDR1 SQVTM, CDR2 ANQGSEA. Trimming left V 7 bases short and J 4 bases short, with 13 bases between. The CDR3 is CSARDGGTGELFF. CDR3 bases: TGCAGCGCGCGAGACGGGGGCACCGGGGAGCTGTTTTTT.

The table lists this clonotype with many counts. The rearrangement uses TRBV6-1 and TRBJ2-1; 8 bases agree with TRBD2. The CDR3 has 13 residues. Germline CDR1 MNHNS, CDR2 SASEGT. V gave up 11 bases and J gave up 7 bases; unmatched junction bases: 10. CDR3 in DNA: TGTGCCCTGGGGCGGGGGGCCGGGAATGAGCAGTTCTTC. Translation gives CALGRGAGNEQFF.

To note about this clonotype: A read error may be the cause here, since a much bigger clone is one base away. V and J are TRBV30 and TRBJ1-3; 8 bases match TRBD1. The CDR3 spans 15 residues. The germline CDR1 and CDR2 sequences are GTSNPN and SVGIG (reference sequence). The CDR3 spells CARSIRTGPGNTIYF. The CDR3 region has the DNA TGTGCCCGGAGTATAAGGACAGGGCCCGGAAACACCATATATTTT.

This clonotype was seen at least ten times. This chain connects TRBV14 to TRBJ1-1; no clear D. V was trimmed by 3 bases and J by 5 bases, leaving 10 bases between them. The CDR3 length is 13 residues. Germline assignment: CDR1 SGHDN and CDR2 FVKESK. CDR3 bases: TGTGCCAGCAGCCAGTTCCGAGGGACTGAAGCTTTCTTT. Its protein is CASSQFRGTEAFF.

Of note for this clonotype: A much larger clone is a single base away; this may be a read error. The CDR3 does not close with the conserved phenylalanine or tryptophan, likely indicating a read error. This sequence joins TRBV5-1 and TRBJ1-6; 9 bases are shared with TRBD1. Germline V gene lookup returns CDR1 SGHRS and CDR2 YFSETQ. The CDR3 runs to 16 residues. CDR3 protein: CTSRVDPGTGYSPLHL. Here the CDR3 DNA reads TGCACCAGCAGAGTGGATCCCGGGACAGGGTATTCACCCCTCCACCTT.

This clonotype has just one count. The CDR3: CASSSYFYQPQHF. As DNA, the CDR3 is TGTGCCAGCAGTTCCTACTTCTACCAGCCCCAGCATTTT. The genes are TRBV12-3 or TRBV12-4 and TRBJ1-5; no firm D call. CDR3 length: 13 residues. Trimming cost V 4 bases and J 7 bases, with 11 bases left between them.

In the case of this clonotype: One end of the junction is discordant with germline, which a read error may explain. The chain employs TRBV4-1 and TRBJ2-1, with 13 bases that match TRBD2. Germline V gene data show CDR1 as MGHRA and CDR2 as YSYEKL. CDR3 length equals 19 residues. The CDR3 nucleotides are TGCGCCAGTAGCCATCCGGGACTAGCGGGGAGCCCTCTGCGGAATGAGCAGTTCTTC. Protein: CASSHPGLAGSPLRNEQFF.